This TCR beta chain originates from a study of shared clonotypes between healthy human individuals. Whole-study context: Three plates were used per donor for CD4 naive, three for CD4 memory, two for CD8 naive and one for CD8 memory.

Sorted-subset replicate PCRs used 150 to 200 ng DNA, about 30,000 T cell genomes. Profiled with immunoSEQ multiplex PCR; TCRdb holds only in-frame clones, not every one. This sample has about 600,000 clones, with around 97% found just once. V lost 5 bases to trimming and J lost 0 bases; unmatched junction nucleotides: 6. Germline values: CDR1 MDHEN, CDR2 SYDVKM. The CDR3 contains 15 residues. This clonotype was sampled from a woman between 25 and 40 years old in good health. The sequenced material came from naive CD4+ T cells sorted from blood. Subset denoted: CD45RA+ positively selected. The chain employs TRBV28 and TRBJ2-7; 8 nucleotides match TRBD2. The CDR3 is CASSNAGGSSYEQYF. CDR3 nucleotide sequence: TGTGCCAGCAGTAACGCGGGGGGAAGCTCCTACGAGCAGTACTTC.